The clone carrying this TCR beta chain was seen many times. Its antigen is unidentified. The data were obtained in a study of T-cell reconstitution after alpha-beta-depleted transplantation in children. Study-wide results and caveats: Some patients' high day-60 TCRbeta diversity was attributed to recipient cells surviving conditioning. Where alpha-beta T cells came from about two months after transplant was reportedly several hundred expanded graft clones.

The library targeted TCRbeta and was prepared with unique molecular identifiers. TCRdb called the PCR reads again in MiXCR, with one record for every CDR3 protein. In the table there are hundreds of thousands of distinct CDR3 sequences, roughly 7.7% of which are singletons. Looked up from germline, CDR1 is SGHAT and CDR2 is FQDESV (reference sequence). CDR3 length: 18 residues. V trimming: 3 bases; J trimming: 2 bases; junction bases outside the gene matches: 11. The genes are TRBV11-1 and TRBJ2-7; 12 bases fit TRBD2. This receptor was taken from a male patient aged 10 to 17 who had a stem cell transplant for acute lymphoblastic leukemia, so the T cells may come from the graft donor. The sample was PBMCs, mostly from graft donor cells, taken 180 days after TCRalphabeta/CD19-depleted stem cell transplant. Written as DNA, the CDR3 is TGTGCCAGCAGCTTCGTCCTACTAGCGGGGGGTTCCACCTACGAGCAGTACTTC. It specifies CASSFVLLAGGSTYEQYF.